Here is one T cell receptor beta chain with its context. The junction does not match germline at one end; this may be a read error. The data stem from a study of Graves' ophthalmopathy and Graves' hyperthyroidism. This CDR3 contains 13 residues. Germline V gene sequence: CDR1 LNHDA, CDR2 SQIVND (reference sequence). Amplification targeted the TCR beta CDR3 regions, with RNA transcripts as the source material. An opening RT-PCR round employed HTBI primers and preceded a second-round multiplex PCR. TCRdb ran MiXCR on the multiplex PCR reads and lists one entry per CDR3 protein. The sample carries about 550,000 distinct CDR3 sequences, 39% recorded once.

The sequenced material came from peripheral blood or thyroid tissue (not recorded which). The TCR comes from an adult man with Graves' hyperthyroidism. The chain combines TRBV19 with TRBJ1-1, with D unresolved. CDR3 nucleotide sequence: TGTGCCAGTACGGCAGTAATGAACACTGAATCTTTCTTT. Translating gives CASTAVMNTESFF.